One sample yielded the 19 T cell receptor beta chains listed below, sequenced in a study of beta chain features in type 1 diabetes. Expressed TCRB transcripts were sequenced because the isolated RNA had all been reverse transcribed beforehand. Using immunoSEQ multiplex PCR, the repertoire was profiled, and TCRdb retains in-frame clones only, with some absent. The repertoire consists of under 300,000 clones, with about 15% occurring once and the leading ten covering 0.015% to 0.02%. Study-wide findings and caveats: Moderate but significant shortening of TCRB CDR3s was recorded in all four CD4+ subsets from Type 1 diabetes patients.

Their antigens remain unidentified. Sequencing was carried out using naive CD4+ T cells from blood. The receptors originated from a man aged 25-45 years with type 1 diabetes.

The V call is TRBV6-6, the J call TRBJ2-2; 8 nucleotides match TRBD2. V trimming: 4 bases; J trimming: 5 bases; junction bases outside the gene matches: 0. Germline V gene sequence: CDR1 MNHNY, CDR2 SVGAGI (reference sequence). The CDR3 extends over 13 amino acids. CDR3 DNA: TGTGCCAGCAGTTCTAGCGGGACCGGGGAGCTGTTTTTT. Protein product: CASSSSGTGELFF.

This clone was found a few times. This chain links TRBV5-1 with TRBJ2-2, with 7 bases fitting TRBD2. Germline loops: CDR1 SGHRS, CDR2 YFSETQ. With V trimmed by 4 bases and J by 3 bases, 0 bases remained unmatched. This CDR3 is built from 13 residues. This chain's CDR3 is CASSRGDTGELFF. CDR3 sequence (DNA): TGCGCCAGCAGCCGGGGGGACACCGGGGAGCTGTTTTTT. Full variable domain (remainder filled in from reference TRBV5-1 and TRBJ2-2): KAGVTQTPRYLIKTRGQQVTLSCSPISGHRSVSWYQQTPGQGLQFLFEYFSETQRNKGNFPGRFSGRQFSNSRSEMNVSTLELGDSALYLCASSRGDTGELFFGEGSRLTVL.

This clone occurred a few times. This chain uses TRBV6-5 with TRBJ2-1; TRBD1 is a possible D gene (5 bases). The germline V gene encodes CDR1 MNHEY and CDR2 SVGAGI. V lost 7 bases to trimming and J lost 5 bases, with 15 bases between them. The CDR3 runs 14 residues. CDR3 amino acids: CASKMGQVHNEQFF. The CDR3 DNA reads TGTGCCAGCAAGATGGGGCAGGTCCACAATGAGCAGTTCTTC.

This clone was detected a few times. V gene TRBV30 combines with J gene TRBJ2-2; D may be TRBD2 (5 bases). The CDR3 sequence is 11 residues long. V lost 5 bases, J lost 6 bases, and 7 bases lay in between. From germline, CDR1 is GTSNPN and CDR2 SVGIG (reference sequence). The CDR3 sequence: CAWGLSGELFF. The CDR3 DNA reads TGTGCCTGGGGACTGTCCGGGGAGCTGTTTTTT.

The CDR3 region is CASSVTGALAEAFF. The CDR3 DNA sequence: TGTGCCAGCAGTGTAACAGGGGCTCTCGCTGAAGCTTTCTTT. This chain connects TRBV2 to TRBJ1-1; TRBD1 matches at 7 bases. This CDR3 region has 14 residues. Looked up from germline, CDR1 is SNHLY and CDR2 is FYNNEI. V trimming: 4 bases; J trimming: 6 bases; junction bases outside the gene matches: 8.

The J gene is TRBJ2-1, the V gene TRBV5-1; D is undetermined. There are 15 residues in the CDR3. V lost 4 bases, J lost 1 base, and 12 bases lay in between. The germline CDR1 and CDR2 sequences are SGHRS and YFSETQ. The CDR3 nucleotides read TGCGCCAGCAGCAACGCCCCGGTTTCCTACAATGAGCAGTTCTTC. It specifies CASSNAPVSYNEQFF.

This clone occurred a few times. This chain uses TRBV19 with TRBJ1-5; the D is unclear. This CDR3 has 16 residues. In germline, CDR1 is LNHDA, CDR2 SQIVND (reference sequence). Trimming took 7 bases from V and 4 from J, leaving 20 bases between them. The CDR3 nucleotides are TGTGCCAGTACCGCGGGCCTTACCAATGGGAATCAGCCCCAGCATTTT. Protein product: CASTAGLTNGNQPQHF.

The sample holds a few counts of this clone. The chain has TRBV30 and TRBJ1-2; D is possibly TRBD1 (5 bases). The length of the CDR3 is 15 residues. Germline loops: CDR1 GTSNPN, CDR2 SVGIG (reference sequence). V was trimmed by 0 bases and J by 4 bases, leaving 15 bases between them. CDR3 in DNA: TGTGCCTGGAGTGTACGTCGGGGGGAGAGCTATGGCTACACCTTC. Amino acids: CAWSVRRGESYGYTF.

A few counts support this clone. The chain carries TRBV29-1 and TRBJ1-1; 7 bases align to TRBD1. The CDR3 is made up of 13 amino acids. J gave up 1 base and V 7 bases, and 6 bases lay outside the gene matches. Germline V gene sequence: CDR1 SQVTM, CDR2 ANQGSEA. The CDR3, as DNA: TGCAGCGCATACCGGGACAGGAACACTGAAGCTTTCTTT. It specifies CSAYRDRNTEAFF.

The chain recombines TRBV7-2 with TRBJ1-5; maybe TRBD1 (5 bases). Trimming cost V 4 bases and J 7 bases, with 17 bases left between them. The CDR3 length is 15 residues. Germline V gene data show CDR1 as SGHTA and CDR2 as FQGNSA. The DNA of the CDR3 is TGTGCCAGCAGCTCAACCTCGGTCGGGGGACAGCCCCAGCATTTT. It is translated as CASSSTSVGGQPQHF.

The rearrangement uses TRBV9 and TRBJ2-7; D unresolved. This CDR3 contains 15 residues. Germline lookup yields CDR1 SGDLS and CDR2 YYNGEE. V was clipped by 0 bases and J by 0 bases, with 10 bases between them. The CDR3 sequence: CASSVDGASSYEQYF. The CDR3 nucleotides read TGTGCCAGCAGCGTAGACGGAGCGAGCTCCTACGAGCAGTACTTC.

CDR3: CASSLGRRDSTDTQYF. CDR3 DNA sequence: TGTGCCAGCAGCTTAGGCAGGAGGGACTCAACAGATACGCAGTATTTT. V usage is TRBV13 and J usage is TRBJ2-3, with D perhaps TRBD2 (6 bases). Germline-derived CDR1 and CDR2 are PRHDT and FYEKMQ (reference sequence). The germline V and J ends were trimmed by 0 bases and 3 bases, with 13 bases remaining between them. The CDR3 length is 16 residues.

This sequence joins TRBV18 and TRBJ2-7; 8 positions match TRBD2. Germline-derived CDR1 and CDR2 are KGHSH and LQKENI. CDR3 length equals 15 residues. V shed 2 bases, J shed 2 bases, and the junction held 5 bases outside the gene matches. The CDR3 coding sequence is TGTGCCAGCTCACCAGCGACTAGCGCTCCCTACGAGCAGTACTTC. It yields the protein CASSPATSAPYEQYF.

This chain joins TRBV2 and TRBJ2-1; D remains ambiguous. Germline V gene lookup returns CDR1 SNHLY and CDR2 FYNNEI. The CDR3 is 11 residues long. V dropped 6 bases and J dropped 4 bases, with 4 bases sitting between them. CDR3 in amino acids: CASSVYNEQFF. The CDR3 nucleotides are TGTGCCAGCAGCGTATACAATGAGCAGTTCTTC.

This clone was seen a few times. This rearrangement joins TRBV7-8 to TRBJ2-1; 7 bases line up with TRBD2. Germline values: CDR1 SGHVS, CDR2 FQNEAQ. The CDR3 sequence is 14 residues long. Trimming removed 4 bases from V and 13 bases from J; junction bases left unmatched: 13. The DNA of the CDR3 is TGTGCCAGCAGCTCGGCGGGTGTAGCGGGCCAACAGTTCTTC. This sequence encodes CASSSAGVAGQQFF.

This clone was seen only a few times. CDR3 region: CASRGLRGINEQFF. The CDR3 DNA follows: TGTGCCAGTAGGGGACTAAGGGGAATCAATGAGCAGTTCTTC. V gene TRBV19 combines with J gene TRBJ2-1; TRBD2 matches at 7 bases. The V gene's germline CDR1 is LNHDA and CDR2 SQIVND (reference sequence). With 6 bases clipped from V and 6 bases from J, the junction kept 8 bases outside the gene matches. The CDR3 is 14 residues long. Complete variable domain (other parts from reference TRBV19 and TRBJ2-1): DGGITQSPKYLFRKEGQNVTLSCEQNLNHDAMYWYRQDPGQGLRLIYYSQIVNDFQKGDIAEGYSVSREKKESFPLTVTSAQKNPTAFYLCASRGLRGINEQFFGPGTRLTVL.

This clone was found a few times. The rearrangement joins TRBV6-5 to TRBJ2-1; 7 positions agree with TRBD1. J lost 10 bases, V lost 5 bases, and 8 bases had no gene match. CDR1 is MNHEY and CDR2 is SVGAGI in the germline V gene. The CDR3 has 13 residues. CDR3 sequence: CASSLQGPGEQFF. DNA for the CDR3: TGTGCCAGCAGTCTACAGGGGCCCGGAGAGCAGTTCTTC.

This chain links TRBV19 with TRBJ2-6; possible D gene TRBD2, 6 bases. Germline CDR1 LNHDA, CDR2 SQIVND (reference sequence). V was trimmed by 5 bases and J by 0 bases, leaving 11 bases between them. The CDR3 loop spans 16 amino acids. CDR3 sequence: CASSPLEGSGANVLTF. CDR3 sequence (DNA): TGTGCCAGTAGTCCATTGGAGGGCTCTGGGGCCAACGTCCTGACTTTC.

This clone has a handful of counts. This chain uses TRBV18 with TRBJ2-5; 7 bases match TRBD1. The V segment lost 0 bases and the J segment 5 bases; nucleotides outside the gene matches: 12. Germline V gene sequence: CDR1 KGHSH, CDR2 LQKENI. The CDR3 runs 17 residues. The CDR3 reads CASSPPIRTGSPETQYF. Here the CDR3 DNA reads TGTGCCAGCTCACCACCGATTCGGACAGGATCTCCGGAGACCCAGTACTTC.